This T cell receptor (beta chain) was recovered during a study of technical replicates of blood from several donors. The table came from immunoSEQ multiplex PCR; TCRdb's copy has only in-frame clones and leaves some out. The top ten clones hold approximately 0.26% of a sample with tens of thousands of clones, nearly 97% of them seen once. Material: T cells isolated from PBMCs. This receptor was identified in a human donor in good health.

The CDR3 nucleotides are TGTGCCAGCAGTTTCCTAGCGGGAGCCTACGAGCAGTACTTC. It specifies CASSFLAGAYEQYF. The chain joins TRBV28 to TRBJ2-7, with 10 bases aligning to TRBD2. The V gene's germline CDR1 is MDHEN and CDR2 SYDVKM. The ends lost 3 bases at V and 2 bases at J; junction bases unmatched: 1. The CDR3 runs to 14 residues. Full variable domain (rest looked up from reference TRBV28 and TRBJ2-7): DVKVTQSSRYLVKRTGEKVFLECVQDMDHENMFWYRQDPGLGLRLIYFSYDVKMKEKGDIPEGYSVSREKKERFSLILESASTNQTSMYLCASSFLAGAYEQYFGPGTRLTVT.